The clone carrying this T cell receptor beta chain has ten or more counts. The data derive from a study of T-cell reconstitution after alpha-beta-depleted transplantation in children. Unique molecular identifiers were used in preparing the TCRbeta library. TCRdb called the PCR reads again in MiXCR, with one record for every CDR3 protein. Counted here are some 200,000 distinct CDR3 sequences, 8% to 9.5% occurring once; the ten biggest clones make up around 6.2%. V was pared by 4 bases and J by 7 bases, with 13 bases between. The CDR3 has 13 residues. The chain combines TRBV12-3 or TRBV12-4 with TRBJ1-2, with D unclear. The sequence came from a human donor who donated a stem cell graft to a child with acute lymphoblastic leukemia. The sample in question was PBMCs from the stem cell graft donor, obtained from the stem cell graft. The CDR3, as DNA: TGTGCCAGCAGTTCCCCCTCCGGAACTGGCTACACCTTC. Encoded protein: CASSSPSGTGYTF.